This TCR beta chain was profiled in a study of T cell responses to AZD1222 COVID-19 vaccine. Libraries were prepared by immunoSEQ multiplex PCR; TCRdb keeps only in-frame clonotypes and omits some of them. Of some 130,000 clones listed, approximately 90% were seen once; the top ten hold about 7%. The specimen was peripheral blood, collected on day 0 of AZD1222 vaccination. The sequence was obtained from an adult in good health.

The chain's CDR3 is CASSRRGAQHF. CDR3 DNA sequence: TGTGCCAGTAGTAGAAGGGGTGCCCAGCATTTT. The chain has TRBV19 and TRBJ1-5; the D gene is possibly TRBD1 (5 bases). V lost 4 bases to trimming and J lost 11 bases, with 9 bases between them. Germline CDR1 and CDR2: LNHDA and SQIVND (reference sequence). The CDR3 has 11 amino acids.